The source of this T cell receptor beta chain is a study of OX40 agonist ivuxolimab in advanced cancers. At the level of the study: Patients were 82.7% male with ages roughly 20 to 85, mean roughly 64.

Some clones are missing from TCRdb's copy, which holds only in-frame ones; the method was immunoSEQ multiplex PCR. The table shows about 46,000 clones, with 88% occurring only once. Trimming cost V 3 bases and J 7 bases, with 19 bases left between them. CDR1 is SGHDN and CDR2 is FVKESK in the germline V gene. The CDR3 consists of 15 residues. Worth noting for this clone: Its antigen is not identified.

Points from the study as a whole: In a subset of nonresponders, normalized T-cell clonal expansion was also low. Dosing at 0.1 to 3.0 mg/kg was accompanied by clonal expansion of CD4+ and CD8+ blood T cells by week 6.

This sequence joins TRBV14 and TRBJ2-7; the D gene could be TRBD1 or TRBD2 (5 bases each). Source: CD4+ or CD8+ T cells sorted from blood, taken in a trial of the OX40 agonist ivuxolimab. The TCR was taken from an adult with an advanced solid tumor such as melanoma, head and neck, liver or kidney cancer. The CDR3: CASSQTPGRPREQYF. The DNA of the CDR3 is TGTGCCAGCAGCCAGACTCCGGGACGGCCAAGGGAGCAGTACTTC.